A single sample is the source of the 2 T cell receptor beta chains below, sequenced in a study of blood T cell repertoires in COVID-19. The protocol was immunoSEQ multiplex PCR, while the TCRdb copy is restricted to in-frame clones and leaves out a portion. In the table there are around 210,000 clones, over 80% of which are singletons. The sequencing sample was made of peripheral blood. Receptor source: a man aged 60 to 69 with COVID-19, enrolled during active disease.

The gene calls are TRBV7-9 and TRBJ2-1, with 8 bases that match TRBD2. The CDR3 is made up of 16 amino acids. The germline gives CDR1 SEHNR, CDR2 FQNEAQ (reference sequence). Trimming at V came to 5 bases and at J to 9 bases, leaving 15 bases not matched to a gene. Here the CDR3 reads CASSPSGGGTRPEQFF. The DNA of the CDR3 is TGTGCCAGCAGCCCATCCGGGGGGGGGACGAGGCCTGAGCAGTTCTTC.

This clone was observed a handful of times. This chain uses TRBV7-2 with TRBJ1-4, with 9 bases aligning to TRBD1. V lost 4 bases and J lost 8; bases outside the gene matches: 8. This CDR3 has 15 residues. Germline lookup yields CDR1 SGHTA and CDR2 FQGNSA. Here the CDR3 DNA reads TGTGCCAGCAGCTCCGGGACAGGGCGGAAAGAAAAACTGTTTTTT. The encoded protein is CASSSGTGRKEKLFF.